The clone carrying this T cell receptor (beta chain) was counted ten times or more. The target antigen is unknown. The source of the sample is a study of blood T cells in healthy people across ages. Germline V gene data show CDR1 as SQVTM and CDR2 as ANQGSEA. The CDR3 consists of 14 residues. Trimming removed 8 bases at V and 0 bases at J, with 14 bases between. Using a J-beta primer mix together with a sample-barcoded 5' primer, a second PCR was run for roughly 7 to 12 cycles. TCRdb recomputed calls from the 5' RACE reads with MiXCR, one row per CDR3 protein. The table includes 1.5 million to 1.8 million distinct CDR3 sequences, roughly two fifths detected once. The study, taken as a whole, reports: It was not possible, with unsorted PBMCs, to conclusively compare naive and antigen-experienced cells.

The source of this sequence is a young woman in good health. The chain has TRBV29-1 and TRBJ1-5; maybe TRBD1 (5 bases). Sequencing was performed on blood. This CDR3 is CSTEQAYSNQPQHF. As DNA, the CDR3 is TGCAGCACCGAACAGGCTTATAGCAATCAGCCCCAGCATTTT.